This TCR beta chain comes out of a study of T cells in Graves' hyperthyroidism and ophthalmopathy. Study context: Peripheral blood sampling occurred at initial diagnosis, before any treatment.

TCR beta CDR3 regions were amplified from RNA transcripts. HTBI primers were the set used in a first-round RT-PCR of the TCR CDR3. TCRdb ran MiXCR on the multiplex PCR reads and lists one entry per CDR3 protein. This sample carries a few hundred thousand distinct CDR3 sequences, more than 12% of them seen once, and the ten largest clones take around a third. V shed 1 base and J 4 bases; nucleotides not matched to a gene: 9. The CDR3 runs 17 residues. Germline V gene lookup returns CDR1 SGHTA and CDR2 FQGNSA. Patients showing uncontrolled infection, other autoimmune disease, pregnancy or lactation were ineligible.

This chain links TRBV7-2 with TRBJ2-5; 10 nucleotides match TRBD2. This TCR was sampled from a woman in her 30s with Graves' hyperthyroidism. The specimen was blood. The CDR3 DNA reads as TGTGCCAGCAGCTTAGTTTCAGCGGGAGGGTCGGGAGAGACCCAGTACTTC. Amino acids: CASSLVSAGGSGETQYF.